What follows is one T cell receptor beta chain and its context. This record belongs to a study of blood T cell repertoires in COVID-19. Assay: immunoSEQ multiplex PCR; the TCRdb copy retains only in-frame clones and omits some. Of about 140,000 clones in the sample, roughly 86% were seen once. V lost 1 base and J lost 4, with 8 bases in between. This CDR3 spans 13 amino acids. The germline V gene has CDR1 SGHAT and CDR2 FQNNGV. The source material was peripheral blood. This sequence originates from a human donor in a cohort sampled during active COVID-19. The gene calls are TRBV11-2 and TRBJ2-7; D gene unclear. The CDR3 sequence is CASSLAGRYEQYF. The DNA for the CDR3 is TGTGCCAGCAGCTTAGCAGGCAGATACGAGCAGTACTTC.